The following is a TCR beta chain sequence with its context. This sample was taken from a study of cytomegalovirus exposure and HLA in healthy donors. 13 Jbeta primers and 60 Vbeta primers were used for the PCR. Sequencing was performed with immunoSEQ multiplex PCR; in TCRdb, only in-frame clones are kept and a portion is missing. The repertoire has about 190,000 clones, more than 65% of them found once; the top ten carry around 3.3%. This receptor was obtained from a woman in her twenties or thirties in good health and CMV-seropositive. The sequenced sample consisted of PBMCs.

CDR3 bases: TGTGCCAGCAGTCCGGACATACTGAACACCGGGGAGCTGTTTTTT. Translation: CASSPDILNTGELFF. The chain uses TRBV28 and TRBJ2-2; D possibly corresponds to TRBD1 (5 bases). Per germline, CDR1 MDHEN and CDR2 SYDVKM. The CDR3 contains 15 residues. With 5 bases removed from V and 1 base from J, the gap between germline ends came to 11 bases. Full variable domain (outside the CDR3, taken from reference TRBV28 and TRBJ2-2): DVKVTQSSRYLVKRTGEKVFLECVQDMDHENMFWYRQDPGLGLRLIYFSYDVKMKEKGDIPEGYSVSREKKERFSLILESASTNQTSMYLCASSPDILNTGELFFGEGSRLTVL.